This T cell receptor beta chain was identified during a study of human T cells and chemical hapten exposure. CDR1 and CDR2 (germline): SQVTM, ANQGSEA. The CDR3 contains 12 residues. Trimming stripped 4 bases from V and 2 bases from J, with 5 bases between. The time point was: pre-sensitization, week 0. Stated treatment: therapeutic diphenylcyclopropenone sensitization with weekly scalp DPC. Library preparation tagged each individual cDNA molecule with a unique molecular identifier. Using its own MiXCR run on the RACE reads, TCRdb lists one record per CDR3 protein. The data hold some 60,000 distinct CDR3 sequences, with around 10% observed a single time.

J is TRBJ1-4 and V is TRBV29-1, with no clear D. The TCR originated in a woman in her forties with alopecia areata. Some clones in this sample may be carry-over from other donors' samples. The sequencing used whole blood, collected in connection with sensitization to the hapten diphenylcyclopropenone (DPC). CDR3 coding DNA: TGCAGCGTTGGGTGGACTAATGAAAAACTGTTTTTT. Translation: CSVGWTNEKLFF.